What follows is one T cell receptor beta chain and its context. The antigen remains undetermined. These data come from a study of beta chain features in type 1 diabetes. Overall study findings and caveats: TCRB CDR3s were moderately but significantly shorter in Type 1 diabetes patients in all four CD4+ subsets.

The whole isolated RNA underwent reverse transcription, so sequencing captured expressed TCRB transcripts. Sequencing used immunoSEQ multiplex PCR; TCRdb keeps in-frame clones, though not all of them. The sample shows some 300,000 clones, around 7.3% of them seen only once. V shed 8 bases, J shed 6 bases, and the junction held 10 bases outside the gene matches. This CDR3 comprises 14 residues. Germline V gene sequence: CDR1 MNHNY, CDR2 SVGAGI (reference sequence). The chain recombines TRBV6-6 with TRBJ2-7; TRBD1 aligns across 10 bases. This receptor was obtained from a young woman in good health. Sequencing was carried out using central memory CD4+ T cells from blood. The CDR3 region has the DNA TGTGCCAGCGCGTGGGACAGGGGAAGGAGCGAGCAGTACTTC. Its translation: CASAWDRGRSEQYF.